One and the same sample provided the 29 T cell receptor beta chains below, sequenced in a study of prognosis after radiotherapy for stage I lung cancer. Using two-round multiplex PCR, the authors amplified TCR beta CDR3 from genomic DNA. Primers specific to each TRBV and TRBJ gene drove first-round PCR. TCRdb re-analysed the multiplex PCR reads in MiXCR, keeping a single row per CDR3 protein. The sample shows approximately 23,000 distinct CDR3 sequences, 35% to 50% of them seen only once. Sequencing used PBMCs, obtained before or after stereotactic body radiation therapy (not recorded which). These receptors were collected from a donor of 50 years or more with non-small cell lung cancer.

The chain carries TRBV28 and TRBJ1-4, with TRBD1 matching 8 bases. V shed 2 bases and J 8 bases; nucleotides not matched to a gene: 10. Germline CDR1 reads MDHEN; CDR2 reads SYDVKM. This CDR3 is built from 16 residues. CDR3 loop: CASSLEGQGIGEKLFF. CDR3 in DNA: TGTGCCAGCAGTTTAGAAGGACAGGGAATAGGGGAAAAACTGTTTTTT. Based on the CDR3 plus reference TRBV28 and TRBJ1-4, the full variable domain is DVKVTQSSRYLVKRTGEKVFLECVQDMDHENMFWYRQDPGLGLRLIYFSYDVKMKEKGDIPEGYSVSREKKERFSLILESASTNQTSMYLCASSLEGQGIGEKLFFGSGTQLSVL.

CDR3 amino acids: CASSLEGQCAGNTIYF. In DNA form, the CDR3 reads TGTGCCAGCAGTTTAGAGGGACAGTGTGCTGGAAACACCATATATTTT. This rearrangement joins TRBV28 to TRBJ1-3, with 7 bases identical to TRBD1. Looked up from germline, CDR1 is MDHEN and CDR2 is SYDVKM. The CDR3 length is 16 residues. The trim removed 2 bases at V and 2 bases at J, leaving 6 bases unmatched.

The sample holds many counts of this clonotype. The chain combines TRBV11-3 with TRBJ1-6; weak D call: TRBD1 (6 bases). CDR3 length equals 13 residues. Germline V gene sequence: CDR1 SGHNT, CDR2 YENEEA. The ends were cut back, 2 bases at V and 10 bases at J, with 9 bases in the middle. The CDR3 coding sequence is TGTGCCAGCAGCTTAAAACAGGGATCACCCCTCCACTTT. Its translation: CASSLKQGSPLHF.

The rearrangement links TRBV19 to TRBJ2-4; 9 bases match TRBD2. The CDR3 extends over 15 amino acids. The ends lost 5 bases at V and 7 bases at J; junction bases unmatched: 9. The germline gives CDR1 LNHDA, CDR2 SQIVND (reference sequence). The CDR3 region is CASSDGTSFLNIQYF. CDR3 in DNA: TGTGCCAGTAGTGACGGGACTAGCTTTCTGAACATTCAGTACTTC.

This clonotype was found a few times. V gene TRBV11-2 combines with J gene TRBJ2-7; D is uncertain. Germline V gene lookup returns CDR1 SGHAT and CDR2 FQNNGV. Between the trimmed V and J ends, which lost 10 bases and 0 bases, there was a span of 13 bases. CDR3 length: 13 amino acids. CDR3 region: CATKGPSSYEQYF. For the CDR3, the DNA is TGTGCCACGAAGGGTCCGTCCTCCTACGAGCAGTACTTC.

This clonotype has ten or more counts. The genes are TRBV5-1 and TRBJ1-1; TRBD1 aligns across 9 bases. Germline V lookup: CDR1 SGHRS, CDR2 YFSETQ. V shed 4 bases and J 5 bases; nucleotides not matched to a gene: 12. The CDR3 has 16 residues. CDR3 DNA: TGCGCCAGCAGCCCCGACAGGGGGGCCCAGGGAACTGAAGCTTTCTTT. Translating gives CASSPDRGAQGTEAFF.

In its sample, this clonotype is medium-sized. This chain connects TRBV6-1 to TRBJ1-1; D not certain. The germline CDR1 and CDR2 sequences are MNHNS and SASEGT. This CDR3 has 14 residues. The V and J ends lost 6 bases and 3 bases respectively, with 14 bases between them. The CDR3 spells CASSKQLWDTEAFF. DNA for the CDR3: TGTGCCAGCAGCAAACAACTATGGGACACTGAAGCTTTCTTT.

This clonotype was found many times. CDR3 protein: CAISEPGQKDEKLFF. Here the CDR3 DNA reads TGTGCCATCAGTGAGCCGGGACAGAAGGATGAAAAACTGTTTTTT. The rearrangement uses TRBV10-3 and TRBJ1-4; 7 positions agree with TRBD1. The CDR3 covers 15 residues. J lost 6 bases, V lost 2 bases, and 6 bases had no gene match. Germline CDR1 and CDR2: ENHRY and SYGVKD.

The rearrangement links TRBV2 to TRBJ1-2, with TRBD1 as a possible D gene (5 bases). Germline-derived CDR1 and CDR2 are SNHLY and FYNNEI. The CDR3 runs 14 residues. With 10 bases removed from V and 8 bases from J, the gap between germline ends came to 23 bases. The CDR3 reads CATTALGRFEGYTF. CDR3 sequence (DNA): TGTGCCACGACAGCTCTAGGGAGGTTCGAGGGCTACACCTTC.

As for this clonotype: Given a much more abundant clone one base away, this may be a read error. The J gene is TRBJ2-7, the V gene TRBV10-3; 8 bases are a match to TRBD1. Trimming cost V 3 bases and J 6 bases; bases outside gene matches: 7. Germline V gene data show CDR1 as ENHRY and CDR2 as SYGVKD. This CDR3 is 14 amino acids long. The CDR3 region has the DNA TGTGCCATCAGTGATTCTGAGACAGGGGTCGAGCAGTACTTC. This sequence encodes CAISDSETGVEQYF.

In this sample, this clonotype turned up many times. The CDR3 sequence: CASSSGANVLTF. DNA for the CDR3: TGCGCCAGCAGCTCTGGGGCCAACGTCCTGACTTTC. The V call is TRBV5-1, the J call TRBJ2-6; D ambiguous. Germline-derived CDR1 and CDR2 are SGHRS and YFSETQ. The CDR3 covers 12 residues. Trimming cost V 3 bases and J 2 bases, with 0 bases left between them.

In its sample, this clonotype was seen many times. The rearrangement joins TRBV30 to TRBJ1-2; D is unclear. This CDR3 contains 13 residues. Trimming cost V 4 bases and J 0 bases, with 9 bases left between them. The V gene's germline CDR1 is GTSNPN and CDR2 SVGIG (reference sequence). In DNA, the CDR3 is TGTGCCTGGACGGCGGTAGCTAACTATGGCTACACCTTC. It specifies CAWTAVANYGYTF.

The table lists this clonotype with many counts. The chain uses TRBV2 and TRBJ1-1, with unresolved D. The CDR3 consists of 11 residues. In germline, CDR1 is SNHLY, CDR2 FYNNEI. Trimming cost V 6 bases and J 3 bases, with 5 bases left between them. The CDR3 sequence: CASSWDTEAFF. The CDR3 bases are TGTGCCAGCAGCTGGGACACTGAAGCTTTCTTT.

Concerning this clonotype itself: Just one base apart from a much larger clone, this may be a read error. The rearrangement uses TRBV15 and TRBJ2-1, with 9 positions matching TRBD2. CDR1 and CDR2 (germline): LNHNV, YYDKDF (reference sequence). This CDR3 contains 13 residues. CDR3: CSTSYSSQREAIF. The DNA for the CDR3 is TGTTCCACCAGCTACTCTTCACAGCGGGAGGCCATCTTC. Together with reference TRBV15 and TRBJ2-1, the CDR3 gives the full variable domain: DAMVIQNPRYQVTQFGKPVTLSCSQTLNHNVMYWYQQKSSQAPKLLFHYYDKDFNNEADTPDNFQSRRPNTSFCFLDIRSPGLGDTAMYLCSTSYSSQREAIFGPGTRLTVL.

In this sample, this clonotype turned up many times. A much larger clone lies one base from this, so it may be a read error. The gene calls are TRBV19 and TRBJ2-2; D remains ambiguous. CDR3 length: 15 amino acids. Trimming shortened V by 5 bases and J by 1 base, and 11 bases separated the two germline ends. Germline V gene sequence: CDR1 LNHDA, CDR2 SQIVND (reference sequence). CDR3: CASSGVEWNTGELFF. The CDR3 DNA reads TGTGCCAGTAGTGGAGTGGAGTGGAACACCGGGGAGCTGTTTTTT.

This clonotype came up many times. The chain employs TRBV2 and TRBJ1-5; D unresolved. The CDR3 is 15 amino acids. In germline, CDR1 is SNHLY, CDR2 FYNNEI. The ends were cut back, 1 base at V and 9 bases at J, with 16 bases in the middle. The CDR3 DNA reads as TGTGCCAGCAGTGAAGATGACCAACCCAGGCGGCCCCAGCATTTT. Amino acids: CASSEDDQPRRPQHF.

This clonotype was found once. The rearrangement joins TRBV4-1 to TRBJ1-1, with D possibly TRBD1 on 6 matching bases. V was clipped by 0 bases and J by 0 bases, with 8 bases between them. Germline CDR1 and CDR2: MGHRA and YSYEKL. The CDR3 totals 15 residues. The CDR3 loop is CASSQDRDMNTEAFF. The CDR3 DNA reads as TGCGCCAGCAGCCAAGACAGGGACATGAACACTGAAGCTTTCTTT.

Notes on this clonotype: Being one base from a much bigger clone, this may be a read error. This chain uses TRBV29-1 with TRBJ1-1, with D hard to call. Between the trimmed V and J ends, which lost 6 bases and 1 base, there was a span of 9 bases. This CDR3 has 12 amino acids. CDR1 and CDR2 from the germline V gene are SQVTM and ANQGSEA. The CDR3 nucleotides read TGCAGCGTGGTGCCGTCGAACACTGAAGCTTTCTTT. As protein: CSVVPSNTEAFF.

Notes on this clonotype: An end of the junction differs from the germline gene, which may be a read error. The chain has TRBV5-1 and TRBJ2-2, with 8 bases matching TRBD1. Germline V CDR1 and CDR2: SGHRS, YFSETQ. The CDR3 consists of 14 residues. The CDR3 is CASTLDRASGELFF. The DNA for the CDR3 is TGCGCCAGCACCTTGGACAGGGCGTCCGGGGAGCTGTTTTTT.

This clonotype was seen a single time. V gene TRBV4-2 combines with J gene TRBJ2-7, with D perhaps matching TRBD2 (5 bases). V lost 6 bases to trimming and J lost 1 base, with 16 bases between them. This CDR3 has 15 residues. CDR1 and CDR2 (germline): LGHNA, YNFKEQ. CDR3 DNA sequence: TGTGCCAGCAGTCCGGGCGGGTATGTATCCTACGAGCAGTACTTC. Translating gives CASSPGGYVSYEQYF.

V usage is TRBV3-1 and J usage is TRBJ2-7, with TRBD2 as a possible D gene (7 bases). The CDR3 runs to 15 residues. Trimming stripped 4 bases from V and 9 bases from J, with 22 bases between. CDR1 LGHDT and CDR2 YNNKEL come from the germline V gene (reference sequence). CDR3 sequence: CASSPRGAPSGGQYF. CDR3 in DNA: TGTGCCAGCAGCCCCCGGGGGGCACCCTCTGGGGGGCAGTACTTC.

The rearrangement links TRBV12-5 to TRBJ2-6; possibly TRBD2 for D (6 bases). Germline V CDR1 and CDR2: LGHNT, FRNRAP. The CDR3 totals 15 residues. Trimming took 6 bases from V and 4 from J, leaving 13 bases between them. CDR3 nucleotide sequence: TGTGCTAGTGGGACCGGACTAAACGGGGCCAACGTCCTGACTTTC. This translates into CASGTGLNGANVLTF.

This clonotype was seen ten or more times. This chain links TRBV12-3 or TRBV12-4 with TRBJ1-1, with no clear D. The V and J ends lost 6 bases and 4 bases respectively, with 12 bases between them. The CDR3 spans 13 residues. CDR3 sequence reads: CASSRERITEAFF. CDR3 bases: TGTGCCAGCAGCCGAGAACGAATCACTGAAGCTTTCTTT.

This clonotype was recorded a few times. This may be a read error: a much more frequent sequence differs by one nucleotide. The rearrangement links TRBV5-4 to TRBJ2-2; D gene unclear. CDR1 and CDR2 (germline): SGHNT, YYREEE (reference sequence). The CDR3 is 14 amino acids. Deletions cut 1 base from V and 7 bases from J, with 11 bases between. The CDR3 protein is CASSLQYWSGELFF. The CDR3 nucleotides read TGTGCCAGCAGCTTGCAGTATTGGAGCGGGGAGCTGTTTTTT.

DNA for the CDR3: TGTGCCAGCAGCTTGTCAGGGCAAGGGCGTTCACACCTACACTTT. Residues: CASSLSGQGRSHLHF. The J gene is TRBJ1-6, the V gene TRBV5-8; the D gene is possibly TRBD1 (5 bases). Per the germline V gene, CDR1 is SGHTS and CDR2 is YDEGEE. V was pared by 1 base and J by 19 bases, with 24 bases between. The CDR3 sequence is 15 residues long.

Note on this clonotype: The junction and the germline gene differ at one end; a read error may be behind it. The chain combines TRBV5-1 with TRBJ2-7; the match to TRBD2 covers 9 bases. CDR1 is SGHRS, CDR2 YFSETQ, per germline. The CDR3 covers 15 residues. The CDR3 DNA reads TGTTCCAGCAGCTTGGGGTCTAGCGGGATTTACGAGCAGTACTTC. Encoded protein: CSSSLGSSGIYEQYF.

This clonotype was found many times. The rearrangement uses TRBV28 and TRBJ2-7; the D call may be TRBD1 or TRBD2 (5 bases each). This CDR3 has 14 amino acids. V shed 10 bases and J shed 1 base, with 17 bases lying between them. Germline V gene data show CDR1 as MDHEN and CDR2 as SYDVKM. The CDR3 DNA sequence: TGTGCCACCCGGGGTCAGGGAAATTCCTACGAGCAGTACTTC. Protein: CATRGQGNSYEQYF.

A note on this clonotype: A far larger clone is one base from this, pointing to a likely read error. This chain uses TRBV12-3 or TRBV12-4 with TRBJ2-7; TRBD2 agrees at 8 bases. This CDR3 has 17 residues. Trimming at V came to 5 bases and at J to 0 bases, leaving 12 bases not matched to a gene. Here the CDR3 DNA reads TGTGCCAGCAGTGAAGCTTGGACTAGCTGTTACTCCTACGAGCAGTACTTC. This codes for CASSEAWTSCYSYEQYF.

This chain links TRBV20-1 with TRBJ2-7; TRBD1 agrees at 9 bases. Germline V gene lookup returns CDR1 DFQATT and CDR2 SNEGSKA (reference sequence). This CDR3 comprises 14 residues. The V gene end was trimmed by 6 bases and the J gene end by 2 bases; junction bases not matched to a gene: 8. CDR3 region: CSARGQGLPYEQYF. CDR3 nucleotides: TGCAGTGCGAGGGGACAGGGCCTTCCCTACGAGCAGTACTTC.